The 14 T cell receptor beta chains below were found in one sample sequenced in a study of identical twins. MiXCR was run by TCRdb on the 5' RACE reads, yielding one entry per CDR3 protein. Here the sample spans 150,000 or so distinct CDR3 sequences, under 4.5% being singletons. The sequenced sample was memory T cells sorted from blood. These receptors were obtained from a man between 18 and 29 years old in good health.

This chain connects TRBV6-5 to TRBJ2-7, with D unresolved. CDR1 MNHEY and CDR2 SVGAGI come from the germline V gene. V was cut by 2 bases and J by 6 bases, with 17 bases left in between. CDR3 length: 15 residues. The CDR3 coding sequence is TGTGCCAGCAGTTACGGGTCAGCTGGGGTGGGCGAGCAGTACTTC. Residues: CASSYGSAGVGEQYF.

This clonotype was seen at least ten times. The chain is built from TRBV12-3 or TRBV12-4 and TRBJ2-7, with unresolved D. There are 12 residues in the CDR3. Deletions cut 5 bases from V and 1 base from J, with 6 bases between. CDR3 loop: CASSLGSYEQYF. CDR3 nucleotide sequence: TGTGCCAGCAGTCTCGGTTCCTACGAGCAGTACTTC.

As for this clonotype: This may come from a read error, since a much larger clone is one base off. This sequence joins TRBV12-3 or TRBV12-4 and TRBJ2-7, with D unresolved. The assigned J gene may be wrong: the sequence end matches TRBJ2-1 better. This CDR3 has 16 residues. CDR3 protein: CASSLIPDRSSYEQFF. CDR3 in DNA: TGTGCCAGCAGTTTAATCCCGGACCGGAGCTCCTACGAGCAGTTCTTC.

This clonotype was seen many times. The rearrangement uses TRBV20-1 and TRBJ1-1; a possible D gene is TRBD1 (6 bases). Per germline, CDR1 DFQATT and CDR2 SNEGSKA (reference sequence). The CDR3 consists of 12 residues. Deletions cut 5 bases from V and 11 bases from J, with 18 bases between. The CDR3 DNA reads TGCAGTGCTTTGGACAGCCACGACGGGGCTTTCTTT. This translates into CSALDSHDGAFF.

There are many counts of this clonotype. The chain couples TRBV20-1 to TRBJ2-4; 13 bases line up with TRBD2. CDR1 and CDR2 (germline): DFQATT, SNEGSKA (reference sequence). V shed 5 bases and J 7 bases; nucleotides not matched to a gene: 8. This CDR3 comprises 15 residues. The CDR3 protein is CSASPGLAGRNIQYF. CDR3 nucleotides: TGCAGTGCTTCCCCGGGACTAGCGGGGAGGAACATTCAGTACTTC.

Details on this clonotype: One end of the junction does not line up with germline, which may come from a read error. The V and J genes are TRBV9 and TRBJ2-3, with D unresolved. The CDR3 is made up of 15 amino acids. Germline values: CDR1 SGDLS, CDR2 YYNGEE. This chain's CDR3 is CASRVDGSSTDTQYF. CDR3 DNA sequence: TGTGCCAGCAGGGTAGATGGCTCTAGCACAGATACGCAGTATTTT.

This clonotype was seen a handful of times. This rearrangement joins TRBV11-2 to TRBJ2-7; maybe TRBD2 (6 bases). Per the germline V gene, CDR1 is SGHAT and CDR2 is FQNNGV. The V end was cut by 4 bases, the J end by 4 bases, with 11 bases between. The CDR3 extends over 13 amino acids. In nucleotides, the CDR3 is TGTGCCAGCAGCTCCGCCCGGGGGTACGAGCAGTACGTC. This sequence encodes CASSSARGYEQYV.

This clonotype was observed at least ten times. The V gene is TRBV24-1, the J gene TRBJ2-5, with 8 bases that match TRBD1. The CDR3 covers 16 residues. The germline CDR1 and CDR2 sequences are KGHDR and SFDVKD. The junction had 12 bases not matched to a gene; V was cut back by 5 bases and J by 5 bases. CDR3 sequence (DNA): TGTGCCACCAGTGCCGTAGGGCAGGGGGCGGCGGAGACCCAGTACTTC. This gives the protein CATSAVGQGAAETQYF.

This clonotype was seen many times. The genes are TRBV20-1 and TRBJ2-3; 12 bases are a match to TRBD2. In germline, CDR1 is DFQATT, CDR2 SNEGSKA (reference sequence). After removal of 3 bases from V and 1 base from J, the junction contained 5 bases not matched to a gene. This CDR3 region has 16 residues. CDR3 protein: CSASTSGRSGTDTQYF. As DNA, the CDR3 is TGCAGTGCTAGTACTAGCGGGAGGTCTGGCACAGATACGCAGTATTTT.

This clonotype was observed at least ten times. The CDR3 sequence: CSARDPRGGVFTGELFF. CDR3 nucleotides: TGCAGTGCTAGAGATCCCCGGGGAGGAGTATTCACCGGGGAGCTGTTTTTT. V gene TRBV20-1 combines with J gene TRBJ2-2; weak D call: TRBD2 (6 bases). Trimming cost V 0 bases and J 4 bases, with 18 bases left between them. CDR3 size: 17 residues. Germline-derived CDR1 and CDR2 are DFQATT and SNEGSKA (reference sequence).

This clonotype has a count of ten or more. This chain joins TRBV7-8 and TRBJ2-2; TRBD1 matches 10 bases. J gave up 5 bases and V 6 bases, and 9 bases lay outside the gene matches. The germline V gene encodes CDR1 SGHVS and CDR2 FQNEAQ. The CDR3 totals 16 residues. The CDR3 spells CASSFIPGQGTGELFF. The CDR3 DNA follows: TGTGCCAGCAGTTTTATTCCGGGACAGGGGACCGGGGAGCTGTTTTTT.

This clonotype was picked up many times. The chain uses TRBV15 and TRBJ2-7; possible D gene TRBD2, 6 bases. Germline V gene lookup returns CDR1 LNHNV and CDR2 YYDKDF (reference sequence). The CDR3 length is 16 residues. V lost 3 bases and J 7 bases, leaving 22 bases between the germline ends. CDR3 nucleotides: TGTGCCACCAGCAGGGACGGAGGGACCCGCCTTGGTGAGCAGTACTTC. It codes for CATSRDGGTRLGEQYF.

This clonotype was seen at least ten times. CDR3 in amino acids: CASSQDGGARGNTIYF. The CDR3 DNA reads TGTGCCAGCAGCCAAGATGGGGGGGCGCGCGGAAACACCATATATTTT. The chain joins TRBV4-2 to TRBJ1-3; tentative D call: TRBD1 (6 bases). V lost 0 bases and J 4 bases, leaving 13 bases between the germline ends. Germline CDR1 LGHNA, CDR2 YNFKEQ. CDR3 size: 16 residues.

This clonotype has a count of ten or more. The chain links TRBV10-3 to TRBJ2-1; D assignment may be TRBD1 or TRBD2 (6 bases each). The V gene lost 3 bases and the J gene lost 0 bases, with 12 bases spanning the gap. CDR1 ENHRY and CDR2 SYGVKD come from the germline V gene. CDR3 length: 16 residues. The CDR3 reads CAISEGGLTSYNEQFF. For the CDR3, the DNA is TGTGCCATCAGTGAAGGGGGACTGACCTCCTACAATGAGCAGTTCTTC.